Listed below are T cell receptor beta chains from one sample, sequenced in a study of T cell responses to AZD1222 COVID-19 vaccine. The protocol was immunoSEQ multiplex PCR, while the TCRdb copy is restricted to in-frame clones and leaves out a portion. The table includes approximately 130,000 clones, 90% to 95% detected once. Source: peripheral blood, taken on day 0 of AZD1222 vaccination. The receptors originated from an adult in good health. The CDR3 runs from the conserved cysteine through the conserved F or W.

V gene	J gene	CDR3 protein
TRBV7-2	TRBJ2-7	CASSLMSSGSFMEQYF
TRBV27	TRBJ2-7	CASSSDSLTYEQYF
TRBV3-1/TRBV3-2	TRBJ2-7	CASSNRGGGSYEQYF
TRBV5-1	TRBJ2-1	CASSLDRAHNEQFF
TRBV2	TRBJ2-7	CASSEGTFTYEQYF
TRBV4-3	TRBJ2-1	CASSQETGSYNEQFF
TRBV3-1/TRBV3-2	TRBJ1-4	CASSRSGVSEKLFF
TRBV7-9	TRBJ1-2	CASSLYRGQLNNYGYTF
TRBV29-1	TRBJ2-7	CSASRPPRYEQYF
TRBV19	TRBJ1-1	CASTPMVLSNAEAFF
TRBV30	TRBJ2-7	CAWTGTGAYYEQYF
TRBV7-9	TRBJ2-2	CASSPGTGEGTGELFF
TRBV20-1	TRBJ1-1	CSASRDHEAFF
TRBV28	TRBJ2-5	CASSTGGRMGETQYF
TRBV18	TRBJ2-4	CASSPSRGGNIQYF
TRBV28	TRBJ2-5	CASREFLVEETQYF
TRBV6-2/TRBV6-3	TRBJ2-1	CASSSDRGRGHEQFF
TRBV11-3	TRBJ2-3	CASSLGRVAGDTQYF
TRBV28	TRBJ2-1	CASSLRLQFF
TRBV19	TRBJ1-3	CASSIGASGNTIYF
TRBV6-5	TRBJ1-3	CASRDVGGSGNTIYF
TRBV7-9	TRBJ1-2	CASSPGQGNNYGYTF
TRBV19	TRBJ1-5	CASSVHRDSNQPQHF
TRBV27	TRBJ2-7	CASSPLPGLFTYEQYF
TRBV28	TRBJ1-5	CASSLGRRINQPQHF
TRBV5-1	TRBJ1-2	CASSLGTGGGYTF
TRBV5-1	TRBJ2-7	CASSLPSGSYEQYF